This T cell receptor beta chain is from a study of cytomegalovirus exposure and HLA in healthy donors. Study-wide findings and caveats: In a later analysis, HLA-C alleles had the fewest associated TCRs, DRB1 alleles the most.

Comments on this clone: Its antigen is unknown.

A multiplex PCR was run with 60 Vbeta primers and 13 Jbeta primers. Sequencing was performed with immunoSEQ multiplex PCR; in TCRdb, only in-frame clones are kept and a portion is missing. Here the sample spans 280,000 or so clones, 85% to 90% being singletons. The CDR3 runs to 15 residues. V was pared by 5 bases and J by 0 bases, with 10 bases between. CDR1 and CDR2 (germline): MNHEY, SVGAGI. Sequencing was done on a sample of PBMCs. V and J are TRBV6-5 and TRBJ1-4; tentatively, D is TRBD1 (5 bases). The TCR originated in a woman between 18 and 30 years old in good health and CMV-seronegative. CDR3 in amino acids: CASSQGRATNEKLFF. The CDR3 nucleotides are TGTGCCAGCAGTCAGGGAAGGGCAACTAATGAAAAACTGTTTTTT.